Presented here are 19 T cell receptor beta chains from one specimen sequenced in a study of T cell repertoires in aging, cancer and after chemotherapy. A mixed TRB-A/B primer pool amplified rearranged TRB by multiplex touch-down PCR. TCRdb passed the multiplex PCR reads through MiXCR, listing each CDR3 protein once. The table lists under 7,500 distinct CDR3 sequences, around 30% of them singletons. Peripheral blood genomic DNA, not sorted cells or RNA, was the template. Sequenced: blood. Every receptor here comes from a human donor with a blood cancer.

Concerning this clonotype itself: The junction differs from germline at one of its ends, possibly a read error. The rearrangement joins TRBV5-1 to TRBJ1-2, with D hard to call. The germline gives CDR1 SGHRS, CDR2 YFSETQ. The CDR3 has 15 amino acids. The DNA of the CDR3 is TGTGCCAGAAGCTCACGTTCGGTTAATAACTATGGCTACACCTTC. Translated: CARSSRSVNNYGYTF. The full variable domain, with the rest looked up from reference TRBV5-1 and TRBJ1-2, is KAGVTQTPRYLIKTRGQQVTLSCSPISGHRSVSWYQQTPGQGLQFLFEYFSETQRNKGNFPGRFSGRQFSNSRSEMNVSTLELGDSALYLCARSSRSVNNYGYTFGSGTRLTVV.

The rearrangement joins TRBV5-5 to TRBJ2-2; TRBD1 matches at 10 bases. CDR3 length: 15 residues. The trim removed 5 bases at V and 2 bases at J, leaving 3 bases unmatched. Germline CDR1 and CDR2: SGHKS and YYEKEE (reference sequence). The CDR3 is CASSRTGGNTGELFF. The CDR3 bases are TGTGCCAGCAGTCGGACAGGGGGAAACACCGGGGAGCTGTTTTTT.

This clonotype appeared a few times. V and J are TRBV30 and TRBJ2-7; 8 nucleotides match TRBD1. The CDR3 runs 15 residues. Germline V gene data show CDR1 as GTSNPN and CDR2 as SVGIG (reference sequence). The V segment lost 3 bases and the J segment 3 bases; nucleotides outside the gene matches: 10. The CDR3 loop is CAWSDRGKVFYEQYF. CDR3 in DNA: TGTGCCTGGAGCGACAGGGGAAAAGTATTCTACGAGCAGTACTTC.

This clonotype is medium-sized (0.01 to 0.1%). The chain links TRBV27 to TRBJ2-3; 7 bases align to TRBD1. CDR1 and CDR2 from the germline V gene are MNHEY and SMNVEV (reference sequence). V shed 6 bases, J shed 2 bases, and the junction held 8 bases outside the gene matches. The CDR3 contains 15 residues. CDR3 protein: CASSKTGPVTDTQYF. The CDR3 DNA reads TGTGCCAGCAGCAAGACAGGGCCCGTCACAGATACGCAGTATTTT.

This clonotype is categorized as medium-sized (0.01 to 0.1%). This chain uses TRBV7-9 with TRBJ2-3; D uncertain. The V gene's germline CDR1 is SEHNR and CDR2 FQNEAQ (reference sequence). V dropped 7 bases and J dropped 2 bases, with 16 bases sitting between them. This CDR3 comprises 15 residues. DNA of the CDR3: TGTGCCAGCACACCAACTACCACGAACACAGATACGCAGTATTTT. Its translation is CASTPTTTNTDTQYF.

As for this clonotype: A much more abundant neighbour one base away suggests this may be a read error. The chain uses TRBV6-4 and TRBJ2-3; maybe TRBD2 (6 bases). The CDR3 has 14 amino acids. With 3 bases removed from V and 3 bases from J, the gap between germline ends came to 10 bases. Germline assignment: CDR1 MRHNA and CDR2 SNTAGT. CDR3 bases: TGTGCCAGCAGTGAGAAGGGAGGTACAGATACGCAGTATTTT. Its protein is CASSEKGGTDTQYF.

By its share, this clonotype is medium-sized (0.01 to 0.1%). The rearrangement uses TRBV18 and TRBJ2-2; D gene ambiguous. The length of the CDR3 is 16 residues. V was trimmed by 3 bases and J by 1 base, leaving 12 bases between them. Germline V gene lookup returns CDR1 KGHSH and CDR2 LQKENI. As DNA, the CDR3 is TGTGCCAGCTCACCGGGAAGGGTCTTGAACACCGGGGAGCTGTTTTTT. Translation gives CASSPGRVLNTGELFF.

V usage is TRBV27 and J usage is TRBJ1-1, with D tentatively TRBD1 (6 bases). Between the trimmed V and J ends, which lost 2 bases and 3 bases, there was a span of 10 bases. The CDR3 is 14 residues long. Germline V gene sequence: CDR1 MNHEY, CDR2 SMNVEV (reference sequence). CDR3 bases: TGTGCCAGCAGTTTAGGGGGGGCTGACACTGAAGCTTTCTTT. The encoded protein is CASSLGGADTEAFF.

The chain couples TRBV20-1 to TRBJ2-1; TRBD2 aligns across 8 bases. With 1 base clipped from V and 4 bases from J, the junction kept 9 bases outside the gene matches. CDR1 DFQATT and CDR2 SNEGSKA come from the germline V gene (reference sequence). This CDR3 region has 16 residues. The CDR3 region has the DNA TGCAGTGCTAGAGGGGGGGGTAGCGGGGTTTACAATGAGCAGTTCTTC. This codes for CSARGGGSGVYNEQFF.

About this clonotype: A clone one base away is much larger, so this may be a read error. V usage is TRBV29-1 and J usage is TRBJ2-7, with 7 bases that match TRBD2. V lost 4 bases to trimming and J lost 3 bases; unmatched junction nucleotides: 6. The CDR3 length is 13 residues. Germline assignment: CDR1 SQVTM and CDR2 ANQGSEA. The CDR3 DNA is TGCAGCGTTGGCAGCGGGACGGACTACGAGCAGTACTTC. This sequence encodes CSVGSGTDYEQYF.

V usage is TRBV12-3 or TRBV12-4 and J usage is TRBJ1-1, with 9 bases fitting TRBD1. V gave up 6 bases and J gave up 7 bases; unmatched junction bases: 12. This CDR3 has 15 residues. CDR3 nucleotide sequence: TGTGCCAGCAGCACAACGGGACAGGGATTTGTTGAAGCTTTCTTT. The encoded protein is CASSTTGQGFVEAFF.

The CDR3 sequence: CSARQGLIKNIQYF. CDR3 coding DNA: TGCAGTGCCAGACAGGGCTTAATCAAAAACATTCAGTACTTC. V and J are TRBV20-1 and TRBJ2-4; 7 positions match TRBD1. This CDR3 comprises 14 residues. CDR1 and CDR2 from the germline V gene are DFQATT and SNEGSKA (reference sequence). The J segment lost 3 bases and the V segment lost 6 bases, leaving 8 bases of the junction unmatched.

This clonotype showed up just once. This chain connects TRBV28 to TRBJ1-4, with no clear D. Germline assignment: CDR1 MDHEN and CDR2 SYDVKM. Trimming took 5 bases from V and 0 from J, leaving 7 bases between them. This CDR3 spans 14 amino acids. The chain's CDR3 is CASSTSSTNEKLFF. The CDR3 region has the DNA TGTGCCAGCAGTACGAGCTCAACTAATGAAAAACTGTTTTTT.

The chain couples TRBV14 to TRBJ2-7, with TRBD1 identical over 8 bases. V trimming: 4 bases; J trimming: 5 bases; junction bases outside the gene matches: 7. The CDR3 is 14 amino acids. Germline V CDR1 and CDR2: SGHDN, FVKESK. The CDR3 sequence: CASSLGQGFHEQYF. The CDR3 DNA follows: TGTGCCAGCAGCCTCGGACAGGGCTTCCACGAGCAGTACTTC. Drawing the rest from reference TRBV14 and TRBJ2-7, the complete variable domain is EAGVTQFPSHSVIEKGQTVTLRCDPISGHDNLYWYRRVMGKEIKFLLHFVKESKQDESGMPNNRFLAERTGGTYSTLKVQPAELEDSGVYFCASSLGQGFHEQYFGPGTRLTVT.

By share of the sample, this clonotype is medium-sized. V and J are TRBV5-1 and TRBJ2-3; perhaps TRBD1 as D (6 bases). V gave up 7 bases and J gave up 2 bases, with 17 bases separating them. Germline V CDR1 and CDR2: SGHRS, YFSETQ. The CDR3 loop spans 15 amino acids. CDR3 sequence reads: CASGPTGHYTDTQYF. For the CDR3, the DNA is TGCGCCAGCGGACCGACGGGACACTACACAGATACGCAGTATTTT. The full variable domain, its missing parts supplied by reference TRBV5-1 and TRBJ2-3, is KAGVTQTPRYLIKTRGQQVTLSCSPISGHRSVSWYQQTPGQGLQFLFEYFSETQRNKGNFPGRFSGRQFSNSRSEMNVSTLELGDSALYLCASGPTGHYTDTQYFGPGTRLTVL.

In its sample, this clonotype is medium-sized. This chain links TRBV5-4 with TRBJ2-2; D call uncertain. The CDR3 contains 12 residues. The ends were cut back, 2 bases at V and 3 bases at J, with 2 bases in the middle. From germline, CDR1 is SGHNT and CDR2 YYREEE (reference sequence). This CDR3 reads CASSFDTGELFF. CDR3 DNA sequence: TGTGCCAGCAGCTTTGACACCGGGGAGCTGTTTTTT.

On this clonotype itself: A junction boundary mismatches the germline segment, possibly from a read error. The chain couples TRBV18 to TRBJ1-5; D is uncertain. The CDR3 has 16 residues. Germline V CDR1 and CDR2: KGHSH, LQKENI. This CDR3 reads CVSSPGSRMGNQPQHF. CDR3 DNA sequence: TGTGTCAGCTCACCGGGATCAAGAATGGGCAATCAGCCCCAGCATTTT.

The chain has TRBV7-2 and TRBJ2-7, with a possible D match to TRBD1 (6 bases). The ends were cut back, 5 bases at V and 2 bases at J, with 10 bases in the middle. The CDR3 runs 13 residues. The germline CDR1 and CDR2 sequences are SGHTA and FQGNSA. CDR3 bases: TGTGCCAGCAGCGTACGGACAGCCTACGAGCAGTACTTC. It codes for CASSVRTAYEQYF.

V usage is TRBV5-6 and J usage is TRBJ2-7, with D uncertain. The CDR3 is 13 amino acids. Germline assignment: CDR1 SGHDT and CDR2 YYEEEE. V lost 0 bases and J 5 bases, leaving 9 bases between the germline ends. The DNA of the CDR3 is TGTGCCAGCAGCTTGGCCCTGGGCCACGAGCAGTACTTC. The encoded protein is CASSLALGHEQYF.